The 23 T cell receptor beta chains below come from one sample, sequenced in a study of blood T cell repertoires in COVID-19. Data came from immunoSEQ multiplex PCR; TCRdb stores just in-frame clones and leaves some out. The sample holds about 330,000 clones, approximately 90% seen once. Material: peripheral blood. The receptor set was obtained from a man aged 25-40 years with COVID-19, enrolled during active disease.

V and J are TRBV5-1 and TRBJ2-7; 9 bases line up with TRBD2. This CDR3 is 13 amino acids long. The germline V gene encodes CDR1 SGHRS and CDR2 YFSETQ. Trimming cost V 4 bases and J 1 base; bases outside gene matches: 0. CDR3 sequence (DNA): TGCGCCAGCAGCCTAGCGGGGTCCTACGAGCAGTACTTC. Translation gives CASSLAGSYEQYF.

The chain combines TRBV11-1 with TRBJ2-1; D gene ambiguous. Trimming removed 0 bases at V and 5 bases at J, with 11 bases between. The germline V gene encodes CDR1 SGHAT and CDR2 FQDESV (reference sequence). The CDR3 has 15 amino acids. The CDR3: CASSLATITNNEQFF. CDR3 in DNA: TGTGCCAGCAGCTTAGCGACGATCACTAACAATGAGCAGTTCTTC.

The chain combines TRBV6-1 with TRBJ2-7; 8 nucleotides agree with TRBD1. V gave up 8 bases and J gave up 0 bases; unmatched junction bases: 3. The CDR3 consists of 13 residues. From germline, CDR1 is MNHNS and CDR2 SASEGT. CDR3 DNA: TGTGCCAGCCTACAGGGGGTCTCCTACGAGCAGTACTTC. Protein: CASLQGVSYEQYF.

The chain recombines TRBV5-4 with TRBJ2-7; D perhaps matches TRBD2 (7 bases). CDR1 and CDR2 from the germline V gene are SGHNT and YYREEE (reference sequence). V lost 2 bases to trimming and J lost 4 bases, with 16 bases between them. The CDR3 runs to 15 residues. CDR3 sequence (DNA): TGTGCCAGCAGCTTTAGGGGGGGGGCTAGGTACGAGCAGTACTTC. Its protein is CASSFRGGARYEQYF.

V gene TRBV5-1 combines with J gene TRBJ1-4; 10 bases are a match to TRBD1. Germline CDR1 reads SGHRS; CDR2 reads YFSETQ. V trimming: 6 bases; J trimming: 7 bases; junction bases outside the gene matches: 15. This CDR3 region has 17 residues. The CDR3 DNA reads TGCGCCAGCACCCGGACAGGGGGTCGGGAGATGAGTGAAAAACTGTTTTTT. This codes for CASTRTGGREMSEKLFF.

The V and J genes are TRBV11-1 and TRBJ2-5; no reliable D call. Trimming took 2 bases from V and 5 from J, leaving 12 bases between them. The CDR3 contains 14 residues. Germline V gene data show CDR1 as SGHAT and CDR2 as FQDESV (reference sequence). CDR3 DNA sequence: TGTGCCAGCAGCTTATCTCTATCCCTGGAGACCCAGTACTTC. Translation: CASSLSLSLETQYF. Full variable domain (rest looked up from reference TRBV11-1 and TRBJ2-5): EAEVAQSPRYKITEKSQAVAFWCDPISGHATLYWYRQILGQGPELLVQFQDESVVDDSQLPKDRFSAERLKGVDSTLKIQPAELGDSAMYLCASSLSLSLETQYFGPGTRLLVL.

In this sample, this clone turned up a few times. V and J are TRBV6-4 and TRBJ2-3; 8 bases line up with TRBD2. The germline V gene encodes CDR1 MRHNA and CDR2 SNTAGT. CDR3 length: 15 amino acids. Trimming at V came to 0 bases and at J to 1 base, leaving 0 bases not matched to a gene. The CDR3 nucleotides read TGTGCCAGCAGTGACTCTAGCGGGGGCACAGATACGCAGTATTTT. It yields the protein CASSDSSGGTDTQYF.

The table lists this clone with a few counts. The chain uses TRBV19 and TRBJ1-5; maybe TRBD1 (6 bases). This CDR3 contains 13 residues. Germline V gene lookup returns CDR1 LNHDA and CDR2 SQIVND (reference sequence). The V gene lost 2 bases and the J gene lost 6 bases, with 8 bases spanning the gap. CDR3 sequence reads: CASSILGGQPQHF. The CDR3 DNA is TGTGCCAGTAGTATATTAGGGGGTCAGCCCCAGCATTTT.

The chain's CDR3 is CASSPDRGGTDTQYF. CDR3 sequence (DNA): TGTGCCAGCAGCCCAGACAGGGGAGGTACAGATACGCAGTATTTT. The chain has TRBV5-4 and TRBJ2-3; TRBD1 aligns across 8 bases. With 4 bases clipped from V and 3 bases from J, the junction kept 7 bases outside the gene matches. CDR1 and CDR2 (germline): SGHNT, YYREEE (reference sequence). This CDR3 spans 15 amino acids.

The chain links TRBV5-1 to TRBJ2-2; D not resolved. CDR1 and CDR2 from the germline V gene are SGHRS and YFSETQ. The length of the CDR3 is 15 residues. Trimming left V 1 base short and J 1 base short, with 8 bases between. In DNA, the CDR3 is TGCGCCAGCAGCTTGTGGTCGGGGAACACCGGGGAGCTGTTTTTT. This encodes CASSLWSGNTGELFF.

The chain uses TRBV2 and TRBJ2-2; D not resolved. Germline V gene lookup returns CDR1 SNHLY and CDR2 FYNNEI. There are 12 residues in the CDR3. V lost 7 bases, J lost 1 base, and 4 bases lay in between. The CDR3: CASKQNTGELFF. The CDR3 bases are TGTGCCAGCAAACAGAACACCGGGGAGCTGTTTTTT.

This chain uses TRBV7-3 with TRBJ1-2; weak D call: TRBD1 (6 bases). Germline CDR1 is SGHTA and CDR2 is FQGTGA. The CDR3 extends over 15 amino acids. With 0 bases removed from V and 3 bases from J, the gap between germline ends came to 11 bases. The CDR3 DNA is TGTGCCAGCAGCTTAACCGGAGGGGGGGACTATGGCTACACCTTC. Encoded protein: CASSLTGGGDYGYTF.

The chain couples TRBV28 to TRBJ2-7, with TRBD2 matching over 9 bases. V shed 7 bases, J shed 2 bases, and the junction held 12 bases outside the gene matches. This CDR3 is built from 16 residues. Germline V lookup: CDR1 MDHEN, CDR2 SYDVKM. The CDR3 bases are TGTGCCAGCACCCGGCCACCGGGACTAGCTCCCTACGAGCAGTACTTC. Its translation is CASTRPPGLAPYEQYF.

CDR3 coding DNA: TGCGCCAGCAGACTAGCGGGAGGAGAGACCCAGTACTTC. Residues: CASRLAGGETQYF. The chain uses TRBV10-2 and TRBJ2-5; TRBD2 matches 12 bases. With V trimmed by 6 bases and J by 4 bases, 0 bases remained unmatched. The CDR3 contains 13 residues. Germline CDR1 is WSHSY and CDR2 is SAAADI.

The gene calls are TRBV28 and TRBJ2-1; D is possibly TRBD1 (6 bases). The CDR3 loop spans 16 amino acids. Trimming took off 5 bases at V and 0 bases at J, with 14 bases between the two ends. Germline loops: CDR1 MDHEN, CDR2 SYDVKM. CDR3 protein: CASSLRTASSYNEQFF. DNA of the CDR3: TGTGCCAGCAGTCTACGGACAGCTAGCTCCTACAATGAGCAGTTCTTC.

This CDR3 is CASRKTGGGAGANVLTF. The CDR3 DNA sequence: TGTGCCAGCAGGAAAACAGGGGGCGGGGCTGGGGCCAACGTCCTGACTTTC. The rearrangement uses TRBV7-8 and TRBJ2-6; 9 nucleotides line up with TRBD1. There are 17 residues in the CDR3. The J segment lost 2 bases and the V segment lost 6 bases, leaving 8 bases of the junction unmatched. Germline V gives CDR1 SGHVS, CDR2 FQNEAQ.

This chain joins TRBV18 and TRBJ1-6; no clear D gene. This CDR3 spans 14 amino acids. V lost 0 bases, J lost 13 bases, and 13 bases lay in between. The germline CDR1 and CDR2 sequences are KGHSH and LQKENI. As DNA, the CDR3 is TGTGCCAGCTCACCACCGGGGTCAAGAGGGCCCCTCCACTTT. Encoded protein: CASSPPGSRGPLHF.

V is TRBV7-9 and J is TRBJ1-6, with D tentatively TRBD1 (5 bases). Germline loops: CDR1 SEHNR, CDR2 FQNEAQ (reference sequence). CDR3 length equals 14 residues. The V gene lost 5 bases and the J gene lost 7 bases, with 12 bases spanning the gap. The CDR3 sequence: CASSPREGNSPLHF. CDR3 DNA sequence: TGTGCCAGCAGCCCAAGGGAGGGGAATTCACCCCTCCACTTT.

The rearrangement uses TRBV7-9 and TRBJ2-3, with D tentatively TRBD1 (5 bases). The CDR3 loop spans 14 amino acids. The V end lost 5 bases, the J end lost 0 bases, and 9 bases lay between the germline ends. Germline CDR1 and CDR2: SEHNR and FQNEAQ (reference sequence). CDR3 bases: TGTGCCAGCAGCGACCGACAGAGCACAGATACGCAGTATTTT. Translated: CASSDRQSTDTQYF.

The gene calls are TRBV7-2 and TRBJ2-3; 7 bases are a match to TRBD2. CDR3 length: 18 residues. Trimming took 5 bases from V and 5 from J; bases not matched to a gene: 19. Germline lookup yields CDR1 SGHTA and CDR2 FQGNSA. The DNA of the CDR3 is TGTGCCAGCAGCGTAGGGGTTATCCTAGCGGCCTTTGGAGATACGCAGTATTTT. Encoded protein: CASSVGVILAAFGDTQYF.

This clone appeared once. J is TRBJ2-1 and V is TRBV5-1, with 7 bases aligning to TRBD2. Germline CDR1 SGHRS, CDR2 YFSETQ. Trimming cost V 0 bases and J 5 bases; bases outside gene matches: 5. This CDR3 comprises 15 residues. This CDR3 is CASSLAPGGNNEQFF. CDR3 DNA sequence: TGCGCCAGCAGCTTGGCTCCGGGGGGAAACAATGAGCAGTTCTTC.

The V and J genes are TRBV7-3 and TRBJ1-2, with 9 bases that match TRBD1. The J segment lost 5 bases and the V segment lost 4 bases, leaving 5 bases of the junction unmatched. CDR3 length: 14 amino acids. The germline CDR1 and CDR2 sequences are SGHTA and FQGTGA. In nucleotides, the CDR3 is TGTGCCAGCAGCTCCGGGACAGGGTCGTATGGCTACACCTTC. This gives the protein CASSSGTGSYGYTF.

This chain uses TRBV18 with TRBJ1-5, with 9 bases fitting TRBD1. Germline loops: CDR1 KGHSH, CDR2 LQKENI. CDR3 size: 14 residues. Trimming took 3 bases from V and 7 from J; bases not matched to a gene: 4. The CDR3 DNA reads TGTGCCAGCTCACCGGACAGGGGAGAGCAGCCCCAGCATTTT. Amino acids: CASSPDRGEQPQHF.